Each of the 10 T cell receptor beta chains below was sequenced from the same sample in a study of graft-versus-host responses after intestinal transplantation. Their antigen targets remain unknown. Here immunoSEQ multiplex PCR was the method, and the copy in TCRdb shows in-frame clones only, minus some. This table holds 100,000 or so clones, 85% to 95% found once. The sample in question was unstimulated CD8+ T cells sorted from spleen or lymph node cells, obtained before transplant. Receptors were obtained from a human donor who was the organ donor for an intestinal transplant.

This chain joins TRBV27 and TRBJ2-1; perhaps TRBD1 as D (7 bases). The V gene lost 8 bases and the J gene lost 9 bases, with 23 bases spanning the gap. The CDR3 spans 15 residues. Germline CDR1 MNHEY, CDR2 SMNVEV (reference sequence). Here the CDR3 reads CASRTQGGPTSEQFF. The DNA for the CDR3 is TGTGCCAGCCGCACCCAGGGGGGACCCACCAGTGAGCAGTTCTTC.

The chain has TRBV7-2 and TRBJ2-1, with TRBD2 identical over 7 bases. The V gene end was trimmed by 5 bases and the J gene end by 4 bases; junction bases not matched to a gene: 5. Per germline, CDR1 SGHTA and CDR2 FQGNSA. The CDR3 length is 14 residues. The CDR3 DNA reads as TGTGCCAGCAGCCCCGGAGCGGGATACAATGAGCAGTTCTTC. Translated, it gives CASSPGAGYNEQFF.

V is TRBV10-3 and J is TRBJ1-3; D ambiguous. The CDR3 runs to 14 residues. Germline V gene sequence: CDR1 ENHRY, CDR2 SYGVKD. V dropped 1 base and J dropped 2 bases, with 6 bases sitting between them. CDR3 in amino acids: CAISEWQAGNTIYF. The CDR3 DNA is TGTGCCATCAGTGAGTGGCAGGCTGGAAACACCATATATTTT.

CDR3 coding DNA: TGTGCCAGATTACGACGGGGTAACACTGAAGCTTTCTTT. Encoded protein: CARLRRGNTEAFF. V is TRBV7-3 and J is TRBJ1-1, with D hard to call. V lost 9 bases and J 2 bases, leaving 13 bases between the germline ends. In germline, CDR1 is SGHTA, CDR2 FQGTGA. The CDR3 runs to 13 residues.

The gene calls are TRBV27 and TRBJ2-2; the match to TRBD2 covers 11 bases. Germline CDR1 and CDR2: MNHEY and SMNVEV (reference sequence). V lost 7 bases, J lost 1 base, and 5 bases stayed unmatched. CDR3 length: 16 amino acids. CDR3 coding DNA: TGTGCCAGCACAAAAGGGACTAGCGGGAACACCGGGGAGCTGTTTTTT. This encodes CASTKGTSGNTGELFF.

For the CDR3, the DNA is TGTGCCAGTAGTATGGAGGGAGAGACCCAGTACTTC. Amino acids: CASSMEGETQYF. The chain joins TRBV19 to TRBJ2-5; possibly TRBD2 for D (6 bases). V was clipped by 3 bases and J by 4 bases, with 6 bases between them. Germline V lookup: CDR1 LNHDA, CDR2 SQIVND (reference sequence). The CDR3 is made up of 12 amino acids.

This clone was observed once. CDR3 sequence reads: CASKAGAMNTEAFF. The CDR3 nucleotides are TGTGCCAGCAAGGCAGGGGCGATGAACACTGAAGCTTTCTTT. V is TRBV6-1 and J is TRBJ1-1, with D possibly matching TRBD1 (6 bases). From germline, CDR1 is MNHNS and CDR2 SASEGT. This CDR3 is 14 amino acids long. The V end lost 7 bases, the J end lost 0 bases, and 12 bases lay between the germline ends.

This sequence joins TRBV10-2 and TRBJ2-1; D may be TRBD1 (6 bases). Trimming cost V 3 bases and J 4 bases, with 7 bases left between them. CDR1 is WSHSY, CDR2 SAAADI, per germline. The CDR3 totals 13 residues. The CDR3 bases are TGCGCCAGCAGTGACAGGGGTTACAATGAGCAGTTCTTC. This codes for CASSDRGYNEQFF.

This clone was seen just once. The chain has TRBV7-3 and TRBJ1-1; no clear D gene. The V gene's germline CDR1 is SGHTA and CDR2 FQGTGA. The V end was cut by 0 bases, the J end by 7 bases, with 9 bases between. The CDR3 is 13 amino acids. The CDR3 spells CASSLTSGYEAFF. As DNA, the CDR3 is TGTGCCAGCAGCTTAACGTCCGGTTATGAAGCTTTCTTT.

This clone was seen just once. The chain carries TRBV5-4 and TRBJ2-5, with 10 nucleotides matching TRBD2. J was trimmed by 5 bases and V by 4 bases; bases with no gene match: 20. The CDR3 extends over 19 amino acids. CDR1 and CDR2 from the germline V gene are SGHNT and YYREEE (reference sequence). CDR3: CASSPELARAGGPEETQYF. The CDR3 nucleotides are TGTGCCAGCAGCCCCGAACTAGCTAGAGCGGGGGGGCCGGAGGAGACCCAGTACTTC.